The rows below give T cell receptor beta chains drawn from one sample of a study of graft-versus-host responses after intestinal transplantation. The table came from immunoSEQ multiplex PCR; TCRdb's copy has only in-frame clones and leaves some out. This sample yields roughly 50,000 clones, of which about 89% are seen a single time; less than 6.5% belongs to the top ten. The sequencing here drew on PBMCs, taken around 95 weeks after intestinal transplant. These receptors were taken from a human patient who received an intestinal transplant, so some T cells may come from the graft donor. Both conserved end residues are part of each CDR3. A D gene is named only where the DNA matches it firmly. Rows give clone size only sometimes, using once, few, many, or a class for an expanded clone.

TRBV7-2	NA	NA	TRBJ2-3	TGTGCCAGCAGCGGTCGACAGTACACAGATACGCAGTATTTT	CASSGRQYTDTQYF
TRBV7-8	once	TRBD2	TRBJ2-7	TGTGCCAGCAGCTTAGGTATAGCGGGATCCTACGAGCAGTACTTC	CASSLGIAGSYEQYF
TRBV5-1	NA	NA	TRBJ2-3	TGCGCCAGCAGCGCGGAAAGGACAGATACGCAGTATTTT	CASSAERTDTQYF
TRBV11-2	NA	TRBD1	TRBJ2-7	TGTGCCAGCAGCTGGGGACAGGGGCCGTCCTACGAGCAGTACTTC	CASSWGQGPSYEQYF
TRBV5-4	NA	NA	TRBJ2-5	TGTGCCAGCAGCCCTGACTTGATTAAAGAGACCCAGTACTTC	CASSPDLIKETQYF
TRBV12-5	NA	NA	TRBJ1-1	TGTGCTAGTGGTTCCGCAACAGAGCCTGAAGCTTTCTTT	CASGSATEPEAFF
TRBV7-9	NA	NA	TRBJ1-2	TGTGCCAGCAGCTCATTTAGGGGGGAGGGCTACACCTTC	CASSSFRGEGYTF
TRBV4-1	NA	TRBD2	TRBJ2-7	TGCGCCAGCAGCCAAGGGGTAGCGGGGGGTTTCTACGAGCAGTACTTC	CASSQGVAGGFYEQYF
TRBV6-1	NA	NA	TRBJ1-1	TGTGCCAGCAGTGAAGTCGCAGTGAACACTGAAGCTTTCTTT	CASSEVAVNTEAFF
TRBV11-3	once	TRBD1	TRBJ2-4	TGTGCCAGCAGCATGGGACAGAGACCAAACATTCAGTACTTC	CASSMGQRPNIQYF
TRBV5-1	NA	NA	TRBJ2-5	TGCGCCAGCAGACCAGGGGGGGGACAAGAGACCCAGTACTTC	CASRPGGGQETQYF
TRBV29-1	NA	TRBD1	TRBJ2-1	TGCAGCGTTTTAGGACAGGACTCCTACAATGAGCAGTTCTTC	CSVLGQDSYNEQFF
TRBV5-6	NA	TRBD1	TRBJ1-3	TGTGCCAGCAGCTTGGACGGGAACAGGGGGTCCGGAAACACCATATATTTT	CASSLDGNRGSGNTIYF
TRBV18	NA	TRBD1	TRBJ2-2	TGTGCCAGCTCACTTGGACAGGGGAGTACCGGGGAGCTGTTTTTT	CASSLGQGSTGELFF
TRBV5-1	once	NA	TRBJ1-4	TGCGCCAGCAGCCCCGGGGGTGCAGGGCCTGAAAAACTGTTTTTT	CASSPGGAGPEKLFF
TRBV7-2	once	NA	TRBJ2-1	TGTGCCAGCAGCTTCACAGGGTCTGAGCAGTTCTTC	CASSFTGSEQFF
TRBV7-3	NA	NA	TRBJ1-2	TGTGCCAGCAGTCCGGGGCACACCTCCTATGGCTACACCTTC	CASSPGHTSYGYTF
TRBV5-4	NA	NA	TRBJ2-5	TGTGCCAGCAGCTTTATTGGGTACGAGACCCAGTACTTC	CASSFIGYETQYF
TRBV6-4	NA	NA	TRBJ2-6	TGTGCCAGCAGTGAACGGGGGTCTGGGGCCAACGTCCTGACTTTC	CASSERGSGANVLTF
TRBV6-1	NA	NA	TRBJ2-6	TGTGCCAGCACTGTGGGGGCGGGGGCCAACGTCCTGACTTTC	CASTVGAGANVLTF
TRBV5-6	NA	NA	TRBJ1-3	TGTGCCAGCAGCCACGATTATACCCAGGGGCCCTCTGGAAACACCATATATTTT	CASSHDYTQGPSGNTIYF
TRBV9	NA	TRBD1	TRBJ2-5	TGTGCCAGCAGTCAACCGGGACAGGGGGTTAATGTAGAGACCCAGTACTTC	CASSQPGQGVNVETQYF
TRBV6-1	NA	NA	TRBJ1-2	TGTGCCAGCAGTGTGGCGGTAGTGGGGGACGGCTACACCTTC	CASSVAVVGDGYTF
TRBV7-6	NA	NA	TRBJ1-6	TGTGCCAGCAGCCAAGCGACAGTTAATTCACCCCTCCACTTT	CASSQATVNSPLHF
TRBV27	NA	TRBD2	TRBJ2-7	TGTGCCAGCAGTTTCACCGGACTAGCGGGGGGGCGTGTGAGAGAGCAGTACTTC	CASSFTGLAGGRVREQYF
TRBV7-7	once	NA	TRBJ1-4	TGTGCCAGCAGCCCAGAACAGGGAGCGGAACTGTTTTTT	CASSPEQGAELFF
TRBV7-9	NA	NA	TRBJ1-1	TGTGCCAGCAGCCGACCGACAGGCATGAACACTGAAGCTTTCTTT	CASSRPTGMNTEAFF
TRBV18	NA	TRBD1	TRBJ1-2	TGTGCCAGCTCACGGTATGATGGAGGTGACAGGGGAGGAAACTATGGCTACACCTTC	CASSRYDGGDRGGNYGYTF
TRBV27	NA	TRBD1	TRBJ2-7	TGTGCCAGCAGCTCCCCGGGACAGGGGGTCGAGCAGTACTTC	CASSSPGQGVEQYF
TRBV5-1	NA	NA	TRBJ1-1	TGCGCCAGCAGCGTTGACGGATACACTGAAGCTTTCTTT	CASSVDGYTEAFF
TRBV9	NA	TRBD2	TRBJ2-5	TGTGCCAGCAGCGTAGGGACTAGCGGGGGCACCCAGTACTTC	CASSVGTSGGTQYF
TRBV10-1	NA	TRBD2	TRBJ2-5	TGCGCCAGCAGTGAGTCGGCTAGCGGGACCCAAAAGTTGTACTTC	CASSESASGTQKLYF
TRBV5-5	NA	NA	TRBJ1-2	TGTGCCAGCAGCTTCCGTGAACGGGGAGGGGATGGCTACACCTTC	CASSFRERGGDGYTF
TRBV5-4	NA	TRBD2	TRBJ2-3	TGTGCCAGCAGCTTAGGGTTAGCGGGGGCCAGCACAGATACGCAGTATTTT	CASSLGLAGASTDTQYF
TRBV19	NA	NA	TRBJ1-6	TGTGCCAGTACCCGATCCGCAGGGAGTAATTCACCCCTCCACTTT	CASTRSAGSNSPLHF
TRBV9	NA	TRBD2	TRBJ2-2	TGTGCCAGCAGCCTCCCGCTAGCGGGGTCCAACGGGGAGCTGTTTTTT	CASSLPLAGSNGELFF
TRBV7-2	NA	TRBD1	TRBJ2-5	TGTGCCAGCCGGGACAGAGGCCTCAAAGGGACCCAGTACTTC	CASRDRGLKGTQYF
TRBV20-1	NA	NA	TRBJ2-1	TGCAGTGCTGGGGCTGGGAGCCAGCAGTTCTTC	CSAGAGSQQFF
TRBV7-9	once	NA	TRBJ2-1	TGTGCCAGCAGCTTATCCAGCGTGAACAATGAGCAGTTCTTC	CASSLSSVNNEQFF
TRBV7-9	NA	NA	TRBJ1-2	TGTGCCAGCAGCTTAGGCGGGGCACCAAATGGCTACACCTTC	CASSLGGAPNGYTF
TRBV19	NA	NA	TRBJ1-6	TGTGCCAGTACCGCCGCGAGTTATAATTCACCCCTCCACTTT	CASTAASYNSPLHF
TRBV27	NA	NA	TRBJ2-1	TGTGCCAGCAGCTATGAACAGGGCCCCTACAATGAGCAGTTCTTC	CASSYEQGPYNEQFF
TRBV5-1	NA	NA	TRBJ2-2	TGCGCCAGCAGCTTAACGACTACCACCGGGGAGCTGTTTTTT	CASSLTTTTGELFF
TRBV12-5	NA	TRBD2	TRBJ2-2	TGTGCTACTTCTCGACTAGCGGGGTTCACCGGGGAGCTGTTTTTT	CATSRLAGFTGELFF
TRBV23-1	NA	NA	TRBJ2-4	TGCGCCAGCAGTCAATGTGAGGGTGTTTGGTACTTC	CASSQCEGVWYF
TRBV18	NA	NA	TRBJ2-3	TGTGCCAGCTCACCACCTCTGGGCACAGATACGCAGTATTTT	CASSPPLGTDTQYF
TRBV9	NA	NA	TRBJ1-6	TGTGCCAGCAGCGGGCCTGGGGTGTATAATTCACCCCTCCACTTT	CASSGPGVYNSPLHF
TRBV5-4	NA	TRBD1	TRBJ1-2	TGTGCCAGCAGCCGACAGGGAGGTGACTATGGCTACACCTTC	CASSRQGGDYGYTF
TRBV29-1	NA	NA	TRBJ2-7	TGCAGCGTTGGGACCGACGAGCAGTACTTC	CSVGTDEQYF
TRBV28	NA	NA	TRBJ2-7	TGTGCCAGCAGTTTGGACCTCCGGGGCTCCTACGAGCAGTACTTC	CASSLDLRGSYEQYF
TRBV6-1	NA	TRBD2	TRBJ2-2	TGTGCCACCACCCGCGGGGGGGGCGTCACCGGGGAGCTGTTTTTT	CATTRGGGVTGELFF
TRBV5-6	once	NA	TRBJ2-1	TGTGCCAGCAGCTTGGTAGGGGGCAATGAGCAGTTCTTC	CASSLVGGNEQFF
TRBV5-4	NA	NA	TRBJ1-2	TGTGCCAGCAGCTTGGTGGGGGCCACATACGACTATGGCTACACCTTC	CASSLVGATYDYGYTF
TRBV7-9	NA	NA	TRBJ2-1	TGTGCCAGCAGCTTAAACGGGGTTGAGCAGTTCTTC	CASSLNGVEQFF